The 5 T cell receptor beta chains below come from one sample, sequenced in a study of post-analysis software for immune sequencing data. No antigen is known for these receptors. Study-level results: Patients used about 5 TRBV segments, including TRBV5-6, TRBV5-1 and TRBV20-1, more often than controls.

Unique molecular identifiers were carried by the TCR beta cDNA libraries. TCRdb passed the PCR reads through MiXCR, listing each CDR3 protein once. This table holds about 540,000 distinct CDR3 sequences, 34% found once. The specimen sequenced was blood. Receptors originate from a girl between 2 and 17 years old with multiple sclerosis.

With regard to this clonotype: The junction differs from germline at one of its ends, possibly a read error. The chain is built from TRBV11-3 and TRBJ2-4; possibly TRBD2 for D (5 bases). CDR1 SGHNT and CDR2 YENEEA come from the germline V gene. This CDR3 region has 13 residues. The CDR3 nucleotides are TGTGGCAGCAGCTTGGTCGGGGAAAACATTCAGTACTTC. Amino acid sequence: CGSSLVGENIQYF.

The chain couples TRBV2 to TRBJ2-7; D is ambiguous. This CDR3 is built from 13 residues. CDR1 and CDR2 from the germline V gene are SNHLY and FYNNEI. Trimming stripped 6 bases from V and 0 bases from J, with 9 bases between. CDR3 region: CASRAGTSYEQYF. The CDR3 DNA is TGTGCCAGCAGGGCAGGCACCTCCTACGAGCAGTACTTC.

Only a few counts were recorded for this clonotype. This rearrangement joins TRBV5-1 to TRBJ2-5, with D possibly called TRBD1 or TRBD2 (5 bases each). This CDR3 has 13 amino acids. Per germline, CDR1 SGHRS and CDR2 YFSETQ. V lost 5 bases and J 4 bases, leaving 12 bases between the germline ends. The CDR3 sequence is CASRIRDGETQYF. The CDR3 DNA sequence: TGCGCCAGCAGAATCCGGGACGGAGAGACCCAGTACTTC.

This clonotype was picked up a small number of times. The chain combines TRBV29-1 with TRBJ2-1; the D is unclear. This CDR3 has 14 amino acids. Germline V gene sequence: CDR1 SQVTM, CDR2 ANQGSEA. V lost 7 bases and J lost 7, with 20 bases in between. CDR3 residues: CSADGTRSLNEQFF. As DNA, the CDR3 is TGCAGCGCCGATGGAACACGGTCCCTAAATGAGCAGTTCTTC.

The sample holds a few counts of this clonotype. The V call is TRBV3-1, the J call TRBJ2-3; D uncertain. Germline assignment: CDR1 LGHDT and CDR2 YNNKEL (reference sequence). The V end lost 2 bases, the J end lost 9 bases, and 9 bases lay between the germline ends. The CDR3 loop spans 12 amino acids. This CDR3 is CASSQSRETQYF. The CDR3 DNA is TGTGCCAGCAGCCAATCACGAGAAACGCAGTATTTT.